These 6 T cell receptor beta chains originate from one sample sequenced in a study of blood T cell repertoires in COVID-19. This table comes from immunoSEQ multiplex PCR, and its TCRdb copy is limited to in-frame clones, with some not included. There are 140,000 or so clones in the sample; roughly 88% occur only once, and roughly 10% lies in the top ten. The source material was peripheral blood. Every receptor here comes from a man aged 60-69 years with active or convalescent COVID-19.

CDR3 residues: CASSLTGGGQPQHF. CDR3 coding DNA: TGTGCCAGCAGTCTGACAGGGGGCGGACAGCCCCAGCATTTT. This chain uses TRBV6-2 or TRBV6-3 with TRBJ1-5; 10 nucleotides match TRBD1. V was pared by 5 bases and J by 7 bases, with 5 bases of the junction left unmatched. The CDR3 is made up of 14 amino acids. The germline CDR1 and CDR2 sequences are MNHEY and SVGEGT.

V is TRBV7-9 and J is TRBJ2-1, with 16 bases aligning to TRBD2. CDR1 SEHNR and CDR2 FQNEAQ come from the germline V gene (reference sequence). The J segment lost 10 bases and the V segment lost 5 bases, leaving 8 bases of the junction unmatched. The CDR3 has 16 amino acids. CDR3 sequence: CASSLGTSGGAGEQFF. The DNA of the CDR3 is TGTGCCAGCAGCCTCGGGACTAGCGGGGGGGCAGGGGAGCAGTTCTTC.

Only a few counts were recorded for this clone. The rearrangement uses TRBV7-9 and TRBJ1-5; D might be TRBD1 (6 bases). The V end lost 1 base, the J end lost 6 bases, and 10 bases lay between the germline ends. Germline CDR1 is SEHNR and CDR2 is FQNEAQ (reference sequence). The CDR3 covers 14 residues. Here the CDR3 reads CASSLDRVGQPQHF. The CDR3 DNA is TGTGCCAGCAGCTTAGACAGGGTGGGTCAGCCCCAGCATTTT.

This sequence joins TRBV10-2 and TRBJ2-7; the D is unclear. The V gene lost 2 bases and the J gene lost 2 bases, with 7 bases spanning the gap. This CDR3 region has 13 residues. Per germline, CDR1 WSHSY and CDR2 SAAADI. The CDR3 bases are TGCGCCAGCAGTGAGCCTTTTCCCTACGAGCAGTACTTC. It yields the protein CASSEPFPYEQYF.

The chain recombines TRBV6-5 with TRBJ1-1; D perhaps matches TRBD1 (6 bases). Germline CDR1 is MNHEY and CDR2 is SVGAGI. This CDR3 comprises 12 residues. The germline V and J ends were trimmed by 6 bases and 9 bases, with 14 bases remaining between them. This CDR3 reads CASRRTEGKAFF. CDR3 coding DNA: TGTGCCAGCAGGCGGACAGAAGGAAAAGCTTTCTTT.

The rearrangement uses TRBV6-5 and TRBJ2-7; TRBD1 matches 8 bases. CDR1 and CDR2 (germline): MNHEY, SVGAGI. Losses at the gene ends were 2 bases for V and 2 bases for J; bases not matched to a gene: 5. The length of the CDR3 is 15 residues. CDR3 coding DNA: TGTGCCAGCAGTTACACAGGGACAGGCACCTACGAGCAGTACTTC. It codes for CASSYTGTGTYEQYF.